Sequencing of this T cell receptor (beta chain) was carried out in a study of early T cells in non-severe SARS-CoV-2 infection. This clonotype was seen only a few times. This CDR3 has 14 residues. V was trimmed by 2 bases and J by 5 bases, leaving 12 bases between them. In germline, CDR1 is MGHDK, CDR2 SYGVNS. TCRdb analysed the 5' RACE reads with MiXCR anew, one entry per CDR3 protein. This sample has around 30,000 distinct CDR3 sequences; roughly 5.8% occur once, and the top ten carry about 6.4%. The rearrangement uses TRBV25-1 and TRBJ2-5, with D possibly TRBD2 on 5 matching bases. Material: whole blood. This clonotype was obtained from an adult who was a healthcare worker with PCR-confirmed SARS-CoV-2 infection or an uninfected control (not recorded which). The CDR3 loop is CASSEGISVETQYF. For the CDR3, the DNA is TGTGCCAGCAGTGAAGGTATTAGCGTGGAGACCCAGTACTTC.